Reported below is one T cell receptor (beta chain). The specificity of this receptor is unknown. No base quality values were provided; no much bigger clone lies one nucleotide off. Its CDR3 holds 13 amino acids, cysteine through phenylalanine. Only the CDR3 DNA is retained, 39 bases long and in frame from the first base. CDR1 and CDR2 (SGHRS, YFSETQ) derive from the germline V gene. V drops 7 bases and J drops 1 base, leaving 11 bases in between. Donors were roughly 40 systemically healthy Caucasian individuals from Russia aged roughly 6 to 100 years. Each donor gave roughly 9.5 milliliters of peripheral blood, collected into EDTA-treated Vacutainer tubes. PBMCs were isolated by Ficoll-Paque density-gradient centrifugation, with at least 6 million obtained per sample. Total RNA, at least 6 micrograms per sample, was extracted from PBMCs with Trizol reagent. For every donor, an aliquot of PBMCs went through flow cytometry to measure the percentages of naive CD45RAhigh/CD27high T cells.

The data stem from a study of blood T cells in healthy people across ages (dated by TCRdb to the mid-2010s). Regarding the study in general: In model experiments, template switching captured roughly one uniquely barcoded TCR beta cDNA molecule for every two T cells. To avoid experimental bias, donors of different ages were randomly spread across the sequencing lanes. Using the same blood draw, the study looked at two additional independent replicas of 1 million unique cDNA reads for two donors, one aged 18 to 30 and the other aged 80 or older. Age-related changes in TCR beta repertoire diversity were measured in the study by deep sequencing normalized with unique cDNA molecular identifiers. Four age groups were formed from the donors: young (average 16 years), middle-aged (approximately 41), aged (more than 55) and long-lived (about 80).

Library prep was done by 5' RACE. Sequencing relied on an Illumina HiSeq 2500. A second PCR of about 6 to 11 cycles was performed with a sample-barcoded 5' primer and a J-beta primer mix. Each TCR beta cDNA molecule received a unique molecular identifier from a template-switch 5' adaptor carrying 12 random nucleotides. Each sample yielded at least 3 million CDR3-containing paired-end reads. First-strand cDNA synthesis was performed from all RNA using the Mint cDNA synthesis kit, with priming by a TRBC-specific oligonucleotide. Following uracil-DNA glycosylase treatment, a first 18-cycle PCR with universal primers M1SS and BC2_uni_R was performed on all cDNA. As for the original processing: Each sample was normalized by randomly selecting 1 million high-quality reads, each carrying a distinct molecular identifier. Instead of being binned into consensus sequences, reads that shared molecular identifiers were thrown out. MiTCR, run with a Q25 quality threshold and the strictest error-elimination algorithm, handled CDR3 identification, clonotype clustering and error correction. A nonparametric unseen species model with Euler transformation was used to estimate lower-bound total TCR beta diversity. Using fastp at Q25 and MiXCR, TCRdb reprocessed the public reads and kept productive beta chains. Entries are consolidated by CDR3 protein sequence, retaining the most common genes and DNA. The V and J calls come from TCRdb's annotation, not from the publication. The sample profile shows about 1.5 million distinct CDR3 sequences; approximately 43% of them were found once. The ten largest clones represent about 3.8% of the sample.

Beyond this particular receptor, the publication reports: As age increased, observed TCR beta diversity per million T cells dropped in a roughly linear way, and a significant reduction was already evident by age around 41. Observed TCR beta diversity correlated strongly with the percentage of naive T cells measured by flow cytometry. Donor CMV infection status was unknown, potentially confounding age-related changes in expanded clonotypes. Total diversity estimates from one million sequenced T cells were considered lower bounds and underestimates. Compared with the aged group, the long-lived group had more naive CD4+ T cells, fewer expanded clones and increased TCR diversity, suggesting age selection. Bulk unsorted PBMC profiling prevented conclusive comparison of naive and antigen-experienced compartments.

This sequence uses TRBV5-1 and TRBJ1-1, with the D gene call left open. This TCR was sampled from a woman younger than 30 in good health. The sample comprised blood. This receptor has the CDR3 CASANSGNTEAFF. The DNA sequence follows: TGCGCCAGCGCGAACAGTGGGAACACTGAAGCTTTCTTT.